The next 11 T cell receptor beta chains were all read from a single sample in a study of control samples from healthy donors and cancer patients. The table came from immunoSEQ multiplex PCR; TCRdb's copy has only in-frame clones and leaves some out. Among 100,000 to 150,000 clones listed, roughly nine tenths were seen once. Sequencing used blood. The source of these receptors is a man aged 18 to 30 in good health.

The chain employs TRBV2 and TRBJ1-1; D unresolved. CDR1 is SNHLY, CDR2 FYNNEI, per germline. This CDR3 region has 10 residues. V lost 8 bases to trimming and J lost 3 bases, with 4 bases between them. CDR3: CASEDTEAFF. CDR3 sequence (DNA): TGTGCCAGCGAGGACACTGAAGCTTTCTTT.

The CDR3 protein is CASSLSPEETQYF. CDR3 nucleotide sequence: TGCGCCAGCAGCTTGTCCCCGGAAGAGACCCAGTACTTC. The V call is TRBV5-1, the J call TRBJ2-5; D not certain. The V and J ends lost 1 base and 3 bases respectively, with 7 bases between them. This CDR3 region has 13 residues. The germline V gene has CDR1 SGHRS and CDR2 YFSETQ.

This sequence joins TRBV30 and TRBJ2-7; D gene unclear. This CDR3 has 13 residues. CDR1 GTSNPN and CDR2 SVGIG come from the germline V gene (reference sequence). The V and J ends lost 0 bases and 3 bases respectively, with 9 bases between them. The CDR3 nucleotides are TGTGCCTGGAGTGTTCTGAAGATCTACGAGCAGTACTTC. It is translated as CAWSVLKIYEQYF.

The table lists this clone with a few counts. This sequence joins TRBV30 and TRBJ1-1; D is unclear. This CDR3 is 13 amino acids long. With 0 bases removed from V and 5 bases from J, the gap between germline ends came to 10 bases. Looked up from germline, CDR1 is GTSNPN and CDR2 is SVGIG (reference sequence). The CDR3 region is CAWSVGSATEAFF. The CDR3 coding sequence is TGTGCCTGGAGTGTAGGCAGCGCTACTGAAGCTTTCTTT.

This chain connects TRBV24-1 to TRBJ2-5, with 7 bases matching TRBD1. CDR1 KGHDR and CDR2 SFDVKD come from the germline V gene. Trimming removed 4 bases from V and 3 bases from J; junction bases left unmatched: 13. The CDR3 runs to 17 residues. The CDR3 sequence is CATSDHPRTGTEETQYF. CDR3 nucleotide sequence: TGTGCCACCAGTGACCATCCCCGGACAGGAACAGAAGAGACCCAGTACTTC.

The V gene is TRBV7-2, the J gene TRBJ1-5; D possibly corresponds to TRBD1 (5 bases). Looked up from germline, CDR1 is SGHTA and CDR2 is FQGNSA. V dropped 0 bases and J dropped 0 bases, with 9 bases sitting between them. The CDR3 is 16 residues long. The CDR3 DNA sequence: TGTGCCAGCAGCTTAGCCCACAGGTATAGCAATCAGCCCCAGCATTTT. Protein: CASSLAHRYSNQPQHF.

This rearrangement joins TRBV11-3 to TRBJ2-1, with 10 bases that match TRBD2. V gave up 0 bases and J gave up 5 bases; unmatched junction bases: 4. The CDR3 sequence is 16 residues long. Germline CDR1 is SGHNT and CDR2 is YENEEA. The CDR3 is CASSLESSGRNNEQFF. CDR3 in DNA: TGTGCCAGCAGCTTAGAAAGTAGCGGGAGGAACAATGAGCAGTTCTTC.

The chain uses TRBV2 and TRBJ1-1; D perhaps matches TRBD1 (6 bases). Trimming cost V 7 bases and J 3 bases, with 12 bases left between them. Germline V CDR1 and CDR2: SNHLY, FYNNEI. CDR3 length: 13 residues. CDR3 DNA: TGTGCCAGCAAACAGGGTCGGGACACTGAAGCTTTCTTT. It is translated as CASKQGRDTEAFF.

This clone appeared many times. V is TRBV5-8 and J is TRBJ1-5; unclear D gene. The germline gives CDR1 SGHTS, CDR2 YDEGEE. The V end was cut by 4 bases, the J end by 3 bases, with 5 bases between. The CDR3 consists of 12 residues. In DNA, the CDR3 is TGTGCCAGCAGCCCATTCAATCAGCCCCAGCATTTT. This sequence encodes CASSPFNQPQHF.

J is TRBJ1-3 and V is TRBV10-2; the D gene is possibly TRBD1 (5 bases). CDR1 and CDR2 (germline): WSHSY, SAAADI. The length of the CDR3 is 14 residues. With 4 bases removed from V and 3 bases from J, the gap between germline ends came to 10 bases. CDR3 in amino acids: CASSVRGSGNTIYF. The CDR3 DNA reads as TGCGCCAGCAGTGTTAGGGGAAGTGGAAACACCATATATTTT.

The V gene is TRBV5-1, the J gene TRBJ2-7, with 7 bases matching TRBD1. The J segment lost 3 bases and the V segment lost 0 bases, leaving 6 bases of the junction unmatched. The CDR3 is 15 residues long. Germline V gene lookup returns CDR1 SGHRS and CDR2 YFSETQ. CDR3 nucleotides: TGCGCCAGCAGCTTGGTGGGACAGCCGAGCTACGAGCAGTACTTC. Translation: CASSLVGQPSYEQYF.